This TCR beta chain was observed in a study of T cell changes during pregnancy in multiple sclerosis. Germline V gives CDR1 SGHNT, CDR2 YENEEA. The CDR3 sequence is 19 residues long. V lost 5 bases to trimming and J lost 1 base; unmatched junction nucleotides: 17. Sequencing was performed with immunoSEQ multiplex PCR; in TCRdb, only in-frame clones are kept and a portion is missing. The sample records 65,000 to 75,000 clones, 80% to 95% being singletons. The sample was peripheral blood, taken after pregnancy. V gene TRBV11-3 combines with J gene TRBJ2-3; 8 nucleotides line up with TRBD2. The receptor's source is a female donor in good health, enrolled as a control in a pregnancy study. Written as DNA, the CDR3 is TGTGCCAGCAGCCCGGGGGGGGCGGGTGGGCTGGCGCGCACAGATACGCAGTATTTT. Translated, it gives CASSPGGAGGLARTDTQYF. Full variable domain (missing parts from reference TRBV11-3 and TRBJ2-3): EAGVVQSPRYKIIEKKQPVAFWCNPISGHNTLYWYLQNLGQGPELLIRYENEEAVDDSQLPKDRFSAERLKGVDSTLKIQPAELGDSAVYLCASSPGGAGGLARTDTQYFGPGTRLTVL.